This TCR beta chain was captured in a study of patients and donors after allogeneic stem cell transplantation. With 0 bases clipped from V and 5 bases from J, the junction kept 2 bases outside the gene matches. The CDR3 has 16 amino acids. Per germline, CDR1 DFQATT and CDR2 SNEGSKA (reference sequence). TCRdb re-called the RT-PCR reads with MiXCR, one entry per CDR3 protein. This repertoire shows hundreds of thousands of distinct CDR3 sequences, approximately 16% found once; its top ten account for around 7.2%. This clonotype was recorded a few times. This clonotype originated in a human donor who was either an allogeneic HSCT recipient or a stem cell or donor lymphocyte infusion donor (not recorded which). It is not recorded whose cells these are; they may come from a transplant donor. Source material: blood, either unsorted or a sorted T cell fraction (not recorded which). The J gene is TRBJ2-2, the V gene TRBV20-1, with TRBD2 matching 14 bases. The CDR3 sequence: CSARDRTSGRTGELFF. CDR3 bases: TGCAGTGCTAGAGACCGGACTAGCGGGAGGACCGGGGAGCTGTTTTTT.